A selection of T cell receptor beta chains follows, all from one sample in a study of blood T cells in healthy people across ages. TCRdb used MiXCR to reprocess the 5' RACE reads, holding one entry per CDR3 protein. The table includes about 1.5 million distinct CDR3 sequences, 40% to 45% detected once. Sequencing was performed on blood. The source of these receptors is a woman aged 18-35 years in good health. Each CDR3 is given without its conserved first and last residue.

ASSLRRAASRLDEQY,TRBV7-9,TRBJ2-7
SVSEALGDTQY,TRBV29-1,TRBJ2-3
ASSLRGGVRDEQF,TRBV7-9,TRBJ2-1
SAAGTSGNYEQY,TRBV20-1,TRBJ2-7
SVTAGTEAF,TRBV20-1,TRBJ1-1
ASKQGLPEQF,TRBV12-3/TRBV12-4,TRBJ2-1
ASSRGPAWGTDTQY,TRBV6-2/TRBV6-3,TRBJ2-3
ASSLEGYDEQY,TRBV5-1,.
SAARDTQY,TRBV20-1,TRBJ2-3
ASTPARYSTDTQY,TRBV9,TRBJ2-3
SVNTGGVGEQY,TRBV29-1,TRBJ2-5
SVEMGNTEAF,TRBV29-1,TRBJ1-1
SVRTSAYNEQY,TRBV29-1,.
ASVYLAGPYEQY,TRBV21-1,TRBJ2-7
ASSYRGLDLNIQY,TRBV6-2/TRBV6-3,TRBJ2-4
ASSVGGGSSYNEQY,TRBV9,.
ASSYSGTSGAEQF,TRBV6-2/TRBV6-3,TRBJ2-1
ASSQDMTGGNYGYT,TRBV4-3,TRBJ1-2
SARWALNSPLH,TRBV20-1,TRBJ1-6
ASSLGVAGPF,TRBV7-8,TRBJ2-1
ASSSDRAEAF,TRBV4-3,TRBJ1-1
ASSYLASASYNEQF,TRBV6-5,TRBJ2-1
SVLQRYQETRY,TRBV29-1,TRBJ2-5
ATSRGFADTQY,TRBV15,TRBJ2-3
ASRPSGALNYGYT,TRBV12-3/TRBV12-4,TRBJ1-2
ASSREGRQEQF,TRBV5-4,TRBJ2-1
ASSDEIRGPYNEQF,TRBV25-1,TRBJ2-1
ASSLSGIETQY,TRBV7-9,TRBJ2-5
SAITGQFLSEAF,TRBV20-1,TRBJ1-1
ASSLNRLRDHSYEQY,TRBV28,TRBJ2-7
ATSDSWLAGDEQF,TRBV24-1,TRBJ2-1
ASSKSSGGGYEQY,TRBV7-2,TRBJ2-7
SATGQGMDIQY,TRBV20-1,TRBJ2-4